This passage covers 17 T cell receptor beta chains from one sample sequenced in a study of cytomegalovirus exposure and HLA in healthy donors. A multiplex PCR was run with 60 Vbeta primers and 13 Jbeta primers. TCRdb keeps only in-frame clones here, not all; method: immunoSEQ multiplex PCR. The sample shows 50,000 to 65,000 clones, about 77% of them seen only once. Sequenced input: PBMCs. The receptors come from a woman aged 25 to 45 in good health and CMV-seronegative.

This chain links TRBV2 with TRBJ1-2, with D hard to call. CDR1 and CDR2 (germline): SNHLY, FYNNEI. The CDR3 runs to 14 residues. The germline V and J ends were trimmed by 4 bases and 5 bases, with 14 bases remaining between them. The CDR3 nucleotides read TGTGCCAGCAGTGGGCCTACTCCGGGGTATGGCTACACCTTC. Translating it yields CASSGPTPGYGYTF.

This clone is a singleton in its sample. The chain has TRBV27 and TRBJ1-1; unclear D gene. The V end was cut by 3 bases, the J end by 8 bases, with 10 bases between. Germline V gene lookup returns CDR1 MNHEY and CDR2 SMNVEV (reference sequence). This CDR3 has 12 residues. Written as DNA, the CDR3 is TGTGCCAGCAGTTTTGGCCAGCGGGAAGCTTTCTTT. Translating it yields CASSFGQREAFF.

This chain uses TRBV27 with TRBJ2-7, with 12 bases lining up with TRBD2. V lost 8 bases and J lost 9; bases outside the gene matches: 8. The CDR3 runs 13 residues. Germline assignment: CDR1 MNHEY and CDR2 SMNVEV (reference sequence). DNA for the CDR3: TGTGCCAGCGCCGCTAGCGGGAGGGCCGGGCAGTACTTC. The encoded protein is CASAASGRAGQYF.

As to this clone: In the same sample, other DNA sequences code for this CDR3. The rearrangement uses TRBV7-3 and TRBJ2-1; 9 bases align to TRBD2. V gave up 3 bases and J gave up 0 bases; unmatched junction bases: 3. The CDR3 is made up of 16 amino acids. Per the germline V gene, CDR1 is SGHTA and CDR2 is FQGTGA. The CDR3 sequence is CASSFHSGSSYNEQFF. The CDR3 coding sequence is TGTGCCAGCAGCTTCCATAGCGGGAGCTCCTACAATGAGCAGTTCTTC.

The rearrangement links TRBV28 to TRBJ1-2, with D unresolved. From germline, CDR1 is MDHEN and CDR2 SYDVKM. Trimming pared 3 bases from V and 13 bases from J, leaving 12 bases between. The CDR3 has 11 amino acids. The CDR3, as DNA: TGTGCCAGCAGTTTTCGTGACTGGCGCACCTTC. Translating it yields CASSFRDWRTF.

The J gene is TRBJ1-4, the V gene TRBV28; D is ambiguous. The germline V gene has CDR1 MDHEN and CDR2 SYDVKM. The V end was cut by 10 bases, the J end by 8 bases, with 20 bases between. The CDR3 is 14 amino acids. CDR3: CATTPRGKAEKLFF. The CDR3 DNA reads as TGTGCCACTACCCCGCGAGGGAAAGCGGAAAAACTGTTTTTT.

The chain has TRBV2 and TRBJ2-3; 12 bases are shared with TRBD2. Germline CDR1 is SNHLY and CDR2 is FYNNEI. V shed 4 bases, J shed 5 bases, and the junction held 4 bases outside the gene matches. CDR3 length equals 15 residues. CDR3 DNA: TGTGCCAGCAGTGGACTAGCGGGAGTTATAGATACGCAGTATTTT. It specifies CASSGLAGVIDTQYF.

CDR3 coding DNA: TGTGCCATCAGTTCGGGTAGCGGGTCATCCAATGAGCAGTTCTTC. Residues: CAISSGSGSSNEQFF. The rearrangement uses TRBV10-3 and TRBJ2-1; 7 bases fit TRBD2. V shed 5 bases and J 6 bases; nucleotides not matched to a gene: 10. The CDR3 sequence is 15 residues long. Germline values: CDR1 ENHRY, CDR2 SYGVKD.

V is TRBV5-4 and J is TRBJ2-5, with TRBD2 matching 8 bases. The ends lost 6 bases at V and 2 bases at J; junction bases unmatched: 6. Germline lookup yields CDR1 SGHNT and CDR2 YYREEE (reference sequence). The CDR3 has 14 residues. The CDR3 spells CASMASGPQETQYF. The DNA for the CDR3 is TGTGCCAGCATGGCTAGCGGGCCTCAAGAGACCCAGTACTTC. The full variable domain, rest sourced from reference TRBV5-4 and TRBJ2-5, is ETGVTQSPTHLIKTRGQQVTLRCSSQSGHNTVSWYQQALGQGPQFIFQYYREEENGRGNFPPRFSGLQFPNYSSELNVNALELDDSALYLCASMASGPQETQYFGPGTRLLVL.

The gene calls are TRBV5-1 and TRBJ2-7, with 10 bases fitting TRBD2. Trimming at V came to 4 bases and at J to 4 bases, leaving 17 bases not matched to a gene. The germline gives CDR1 SGHRS, CDR2 YFSETQ. This CDR3 has 18 amino acids. The CDR3 DNA reads TGCGCCAGCAGCCAGGGACTAGCGACGGGAGAAATTAGTTACGAGCAGTACTTC. Its translation is CASSQGLATGEISYEQYF.

This clone was found once. The chain has TRBV18 and TRBJ2-7; possibly TRBD2 for D (7 bases). The CDR3 runs 17 residues. Germline CDR1 reads KGHSH; CDR2 reads LQKENI. Trimming took off 0 bases at V and 2 bases at J, with 17 bases between the two ends. The CDR3: CASSPPVRGGPPYEQYF. CDR3 in DNA: TGTGCCAGCTCACCACCGGTCCGCGGGGGCCCCCCCTACGAGCAGTACTTC.

The chain employs TRBV2 and TRBJ1-4; 8 bases are a match to TRBD1. The CDR3 length is 14 residues. The trim removed 7 bases at V and 5 bases at J, leaving 6 bases unmatched. Per the germline V gene, CDR1 is SNHLY and CDR2 is FYNNEI. CDR3 sequence reads: CASKTGEGNEKLFF. CDR3 nucleotide sequence: TGTGCCAGCAAGACAGGGGAGGGGAATGAAAAACTGTTTTTT.

V and J are TRBV9 and TRBJ2-3; D unclear. The germline V and J ends were trimmed by 0 bases and 3 bases, with 5 bases remaining between them. Germline CDR1 SGDLS, CDR2 YYNGEE. The CDR3 is 13 residues long. The CDR3 sequence: CASSVGATDTQYF. In nucleotides, the CDR3 is TGTGCCAGCAGCGTAGGGGCGACAGATACGCAGTATTTT.

The V and J genes are TRBV5-1 and TRBJ1-2, with D perhaps TRBD1 (6 bases). V was shortened by 4 bases and J by 3 bases, with 13 bases between the two germline ends. In germline, CDR1 is SGHRS, CDR2 YFSETQ. The CDR3 spans 14 residues. The CDR3 loop is CASSPLQGDYGYTF. The CDR3 nucleotides read TGCGCCAGCAGCCCATTACAGGGAGACTATGGCTACACCTTC.

In this sample, this clone turned up a few times. V is TRBV6-6 and J is TRBJ2-2; 9 bases agree with TRBD1. Germline CDR1 is MNHNY and CDR2 is SVGAGI (reference sequence). V lost 5 bases, J lost 5 bases, and 9 bases stayed unmatched. The CDR3 consists of 16 residues. Here the CDR3 reads CASSPPGQGRTGELFF. The CDR3 coding sequence is TGTGCCAGCAGTCCCCCGGGACAGGGCCGAACCGGGGAGCTGTTTTTT.

The chain links TRBV28 to TRBJ2-1, with 14 nucleotides matching TRBD2. After removal of 8 bases from V and 0 bases from J, the junction contained 9 bases not matched to a gene. Germline CDR1 and CDR2: MDHEN and SYDVKM. CDR3 length: 18 amino acids. The CDR3 reads CASGLAGGSYSSYNEQFF. The DNA of the CDR3 is TGTGCCAGCGGACTAGCGGGAGGATCTTACAGCTCCTACAATGAGCAGTTCTTC.

The rearrangement uses TRBV30 and TRBJ2-1; 11 bases align to TRBD2. Unmatched junction bases numbered 4, after V lost 4 bases and J lost 5 bases. The CDR3 has 14 residues. Germline CDR1 GTSNPN, CDR2 SVGIG (reference sequence). The DNA for the CDR3 is TGTGCCTGGAAAGGGACTAGCGGTAACAATGAGCAGTTCTTC. Translation: CAWKGTSGNNEQFF.